This T cell receptor (beta chain) derives from a study of patients and donors after allogeneic stem cell transplantation. In its sample, this clonotype was seen a few times. Using its own MiXCR run on the RT-PCR reads, TCRdb lists one record per CDR3 protein. The sample has 85,000 to 90,000 distinct CDR3 sequences, roughly 48% seen once; the top ten hold 60% to 75%. The origin of this receptor is a human donor who was either an allogeneic HSCT recipient or a stem cell or donor lymphocyte infusion donor (not recorded which). It is not recorded whose cells these are; they may come from a transplant donor. The specimen was blood, either unsorted or a sorted T cell fraction (not recorded which).

CDR3 nucleotides: TGTGCCAGCAGCCAAGAGATTTTCAGGTTGGCTTTCTTT. The encoded protein is CASSQEIFRLAFF. The chain links TRBV4-2 to TRBJ1-1; D gene uncertain. Looked up from germline, CDR1 is LGHNA and CDR2 is YNFKEQ. The CDR3 loop spans 13 amino acids. Trimming pared 0 bases from V and 11 bases from J, leaving 13 bases between.